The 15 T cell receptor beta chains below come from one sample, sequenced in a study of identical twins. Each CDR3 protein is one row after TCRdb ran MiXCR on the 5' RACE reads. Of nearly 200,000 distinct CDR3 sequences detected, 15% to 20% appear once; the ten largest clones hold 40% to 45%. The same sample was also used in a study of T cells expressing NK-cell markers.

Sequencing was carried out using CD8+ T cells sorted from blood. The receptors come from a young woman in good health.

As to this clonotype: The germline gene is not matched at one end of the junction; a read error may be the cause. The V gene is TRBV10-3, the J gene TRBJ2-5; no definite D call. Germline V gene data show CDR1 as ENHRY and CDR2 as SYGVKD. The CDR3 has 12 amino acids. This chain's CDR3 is CAISEEGETQYF. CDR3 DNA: TGTGCCATAAGTGAGGAAGGGGAGACCCAGTACTTC.

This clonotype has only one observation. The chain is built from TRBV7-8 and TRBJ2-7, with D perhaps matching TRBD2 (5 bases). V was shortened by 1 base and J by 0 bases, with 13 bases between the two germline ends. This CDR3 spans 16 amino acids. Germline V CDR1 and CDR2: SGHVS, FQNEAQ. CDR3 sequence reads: CASSLGGLPASYEQYF. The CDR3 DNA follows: TGTGCCAGCAGCTTAGGAGGGCTGCCCGCCTCCTACGAGCAGTACTTC.

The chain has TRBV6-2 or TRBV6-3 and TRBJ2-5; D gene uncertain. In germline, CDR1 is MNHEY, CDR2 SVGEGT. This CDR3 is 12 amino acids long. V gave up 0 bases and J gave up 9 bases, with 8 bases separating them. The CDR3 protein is CASSYSSVPQYF. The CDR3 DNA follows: TGTGCCAGCAGTTACTCGAGCGTGCCCCAGTACTTC.

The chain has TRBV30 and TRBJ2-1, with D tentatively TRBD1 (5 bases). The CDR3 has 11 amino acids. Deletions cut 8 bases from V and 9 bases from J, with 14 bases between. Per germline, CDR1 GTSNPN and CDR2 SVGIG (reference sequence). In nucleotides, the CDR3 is TGTGCCGGACAAGCCATGGTTGAGCAGTTCTTC. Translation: CAGQAMVEQFF. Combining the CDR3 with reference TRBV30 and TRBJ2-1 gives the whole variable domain SQTIHQWPATLVQPVGSPLSLECTVEGTSNPNLYWYRQAAGRGLQLLFYSVGIGQISSEVPQNLSASRPQDRQFILSSKKLLLSDSGFYLCAGQAMVEQFFGPGTRLTVL.

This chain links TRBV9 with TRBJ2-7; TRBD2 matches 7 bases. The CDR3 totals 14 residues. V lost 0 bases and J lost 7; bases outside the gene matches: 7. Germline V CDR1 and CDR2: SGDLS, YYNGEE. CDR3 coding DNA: TGTGCCAGCAGCGTAGCTACTGTGGGAGGGGAGCAGTACTTC. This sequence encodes CASSVATVGGEQYF.

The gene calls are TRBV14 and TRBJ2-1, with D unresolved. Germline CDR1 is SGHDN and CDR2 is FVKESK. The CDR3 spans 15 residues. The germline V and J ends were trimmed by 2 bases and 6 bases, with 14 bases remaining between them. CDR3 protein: CASSQRPHNPNEQFF. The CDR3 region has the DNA TGTGCCAGCAGCCAACGGCCTCACAACCCCAATGAGCAGTTCTTC. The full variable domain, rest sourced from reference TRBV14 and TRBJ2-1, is EAGVTQFPSHSVIEKGQTVTLRCDPISGHDNLYWYRRVMGKEIKFLLHFVKESKQDESGMPNNRFLAERTGGTYSTLKVQPAELEDSGVYFCASSQRPHNPNEQFFGPGTRLTVL.

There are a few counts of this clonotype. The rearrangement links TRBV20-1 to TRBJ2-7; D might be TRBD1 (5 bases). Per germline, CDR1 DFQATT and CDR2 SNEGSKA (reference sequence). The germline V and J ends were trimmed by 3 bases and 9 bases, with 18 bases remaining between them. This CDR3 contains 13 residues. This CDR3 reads CSARKGIPLRQYF. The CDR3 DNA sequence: TGCAGTGCTAGGAAGGGGATACCCCTCCGGCAGTACTTC.

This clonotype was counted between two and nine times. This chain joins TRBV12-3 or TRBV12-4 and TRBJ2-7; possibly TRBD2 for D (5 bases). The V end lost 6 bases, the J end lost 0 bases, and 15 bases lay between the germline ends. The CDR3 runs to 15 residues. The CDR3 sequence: CASSRITRASYEQYF. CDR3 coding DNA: TGTGCCAGCAGCCGTATTACTAGGGCCTCCTACGAGCAGTACTTC.

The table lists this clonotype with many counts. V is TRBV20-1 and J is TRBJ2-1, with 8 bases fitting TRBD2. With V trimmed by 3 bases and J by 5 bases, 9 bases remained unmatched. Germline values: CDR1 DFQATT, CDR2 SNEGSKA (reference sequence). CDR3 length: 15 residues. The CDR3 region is CSASPLAGLNNEQFF. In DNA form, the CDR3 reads TGCAGTGCTAGCCCCCTAGCGGGCTTGAACAATGAGCAGTTCTTC.

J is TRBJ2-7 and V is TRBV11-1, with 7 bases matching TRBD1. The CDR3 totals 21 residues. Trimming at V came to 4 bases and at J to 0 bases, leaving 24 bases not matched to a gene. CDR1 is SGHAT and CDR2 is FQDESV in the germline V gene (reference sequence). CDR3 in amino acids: CASSSPITSQGPKHSSYEQYF. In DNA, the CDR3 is TGTGCCAGCAGCTCACCAATAACCTCACAGGGGCCAAAGCATTCCTCCTACGAGCAGTACTTC.

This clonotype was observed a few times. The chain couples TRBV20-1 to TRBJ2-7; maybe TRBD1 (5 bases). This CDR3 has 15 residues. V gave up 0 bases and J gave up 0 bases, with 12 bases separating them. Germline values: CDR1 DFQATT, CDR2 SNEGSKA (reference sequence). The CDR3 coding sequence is TGCAGTGCTAGAGATCTCAACAGGAGCTCCTACGAGCAGTACTTC. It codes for CSARDLNRSSYEQYF.

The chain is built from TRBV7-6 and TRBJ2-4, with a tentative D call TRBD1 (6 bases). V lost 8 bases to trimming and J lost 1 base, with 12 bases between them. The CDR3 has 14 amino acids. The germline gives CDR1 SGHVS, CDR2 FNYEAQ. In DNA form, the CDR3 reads TGTGCCAGCGACAGGTCGGTTGCCAAAAACATTCAGTACTTC. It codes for CASDRSVAKNIQYF.

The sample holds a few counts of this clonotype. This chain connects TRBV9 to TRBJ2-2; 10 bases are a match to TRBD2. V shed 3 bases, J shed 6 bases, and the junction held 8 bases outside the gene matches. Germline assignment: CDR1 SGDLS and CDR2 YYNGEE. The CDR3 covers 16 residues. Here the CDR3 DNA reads TGTGCCAGCAGCGCCCCCGGGACTAGCGTTTCCGGGGAGCTGTTTTTT. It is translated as CASSAPGTSVSGELFF.

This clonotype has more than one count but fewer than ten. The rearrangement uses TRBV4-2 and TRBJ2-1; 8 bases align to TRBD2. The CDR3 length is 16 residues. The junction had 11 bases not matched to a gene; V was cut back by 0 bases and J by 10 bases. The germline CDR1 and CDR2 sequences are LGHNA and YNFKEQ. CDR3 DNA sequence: TGTGCCAGCAGCCAAGAGGCGGGACTAGTCGTCTTAGAGCAGTTCTTC. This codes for CASSQEAGLVVLEQFF.

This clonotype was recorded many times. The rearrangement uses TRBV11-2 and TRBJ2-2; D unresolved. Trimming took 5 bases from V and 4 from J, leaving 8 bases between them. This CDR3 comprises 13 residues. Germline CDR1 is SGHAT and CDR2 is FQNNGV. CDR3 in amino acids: CASSPGPTGELFF. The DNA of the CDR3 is TGTGCCAGCAGCCCCGGCCCCACCGGGGAGCTGTTTTTT.